This entry lists 10 T cell receptor beta chains sequenced from one sample in a study of CD8 T cells in Susac syndrome. Reverse transcription of roughly 0.5 to 1 ug RNA used random hexamers. One entry per CDR3 protein, called by TCRdb with MiXCR from the immunoSEQ multiplex PCR reads. The table lists around 200,000 distinct CDR3 sequences, 95% of them singletons. The sequenced material came from CD4+ T cells from PBMCs. The source of these receptors is a human donor with multiple sclerosis.

The chain employs TRBV20-1 and TRBJ2-3; the D gene is possibly TRBD2 (6 bases). In germline, CDR1 is DFQATT, CDR2 SNEGSKA (reference sequence). There are 15 residues in the CDR3. The V and J ends lost 4 bases and 0 bases respectively, with 14 bases between them. CDR3 residues: CSAISGGTSTDTQYF. CDR3 DNA sequence: TGCAGTGCTATTAGCGGAGGGACTAGCACAGATACGCAGTATTTT.

The genes are TRBV29-1 and TRBJ1-5, with unresolved D. CDR3 length: 12 residues. V was trimmed by 4 bases and J by 3 bases, leaving 7 bases between them. The germline CDR1 and CDR2 sequences are SQVTM and ANQGSEA. The CDR3 loop reads CSVAVPNQPQHF. Written as DNA, the CDR3 is TGCAGCGTTGCAGTTCCCAATCAGCCCCAGCATTTT.

The CDR3: CASSFIVLGNTEAFF. As DNA, the CDR3 is TGTGCCAGCAGTTTCATTGTGCTTGGGAACACTGAAGCTTTCTTT. The genes are TRBV12-3 or TRBV12-4 and TRBJ1-1; D remains unclear. The V gene lost 3 bases and the J gene lost 1 base, with 12 bases spanning the gap. This CDR3 region has 15 residues.

The chain uses TRBV23-1 and TRBJ1-1; 10 bases agree with TRBD1. TRBV23-1 is assigned to the ORF class and has an uncertain function. The J segment lost 1 base and the V segment lost 2 bases, leaving 10 bases of the junction unmatched. This CDR3 is built from 18 residues. CDR3 in DNA: TGCGCCAGCAGTCAAGCACGGACAGGGGGGAGGACGAACACTGAAGCTTTCTTT. It codes for CASSQARTGGRTNTEAFF.

A single count supports this clonotype. The chain employs TRBV27 and TRBJ2-2; 8 bases align to TRBD2. There are 16 residues in the CDR3. The germline V gene has CDR1 MNHEY and CDR2 SMNVEV (reference sequence). The J segment lost 4 bases and the V segment lost 5 bases, leaving 9 bases of the junction unmatched. CDR3 sequence reads: CASSKRLAGLTGELFF. Here the CDR3 DNA reads TGTGCCAGCAGTAAGAGGCTAGCGGGCCTCACCGGGGAGCTGTTTTTT.

The chain carries TRBV7-9 and TRBJ2-1; 11 bases are shared with TRBD2. The junction had 16 bases not matched to a gene; V was cut back by 7 bases and J by 2 bases. The CDR3 runs to 19 residues. Germline V CDR1 and CDR2: SEHNR, FQNEAQ (reference sequence). The DNA of the CDR3 is TGTGCCAGCAAAAGAGGTATCAAGCCTAGCGGGGGGACCTACAATGAGCAGTTCTTC. Translating it yields CASKRGIKPSGGTYNEQFF.

The chain combines TRBV12-3 or TRBV12-4 with TRBJ2-3, with a possible D match to TRBD1 (5 bases). This CDR3 spans 13 amino acids. Trimming stripped 7 bases from V and 2 bases from J, with 10 bases between. Written as DNA, the CDR3 is TGTGCCAGCACCTGGGGCGTCACAGATACGCAGTATTTT. It is translated as CASTWGVTDTQYF.

The chain joins TRBV29-1 to TRBJ1-1, with 10 bases aligning to TRBD1. V gave up 4 bases and J gave up 5 bases; unmatched junction bases: 4. This CDR3 comprises 13 residues. The germline CDR1 and CDR2 sequences are SQVTM and ANQGSEA. The CDR3 nucleotides are TGCAGCGTTGTGGGACAGGGGTGGACTGAAGCTTTCTTT. This encodes CSVVGQGWTEAFF.

The chain recombines TRBV28 with TRBJ2-2; 10 bases line up with TRBD1. CDR3 length equals 15 residues. The ends lost 5 bases at V and 9 bases at J; junction bases unmatched: 9. Germline CDR1 MDHEN, CDR2 SYDVKM. CDR3 bases: TGTGCCAGCAGTGCCAATGACAGGGGGCGTAGGGAGCTGTTTTTT. As protein: CASSANDRGRRELFF.

This chain uses TRBV20-1 with TRBJ2-5; TRBD2 agrees at 10 bases. Trimming at V came to 6 bases and at J to 7 bases, leaving 5 bases not matched to a gene. This CDR3 spans 12 amino acids. Germline V gene sequence: CDR1 DFQATT, CDR2 SNEGSKA (reference sequence). CDR3 DNA sequence: TGCAGTGCGAGGACTAGCGGAGGGACCCAGTACTTC. Its protein product is CSARTSGGTQYF.